These 32 T cell receptor beta chains share one sample of origin, sequenced in a study of radiation and T cells in renal cell carcinoma. The protocol was immunoSEQ multiplex PCR, while the TCRdb copy is restricted to in-frame clones and leaves out a portion. The sample has approximately 170,000 clones, about nine tenths seen once; the top ten hold about 11%. As to time point: blood 4 weeks post-SBRT, at nephrectomy. Documented treatment: 15 Gy SBRT to primary tumor, nephrectomy 4 weeks later. This specimen was blood, taken from a patient whose treatment included radiotherapy and nephrectomy. These receptors all come from a woman between 50 and 59 years old with renal cell carcinoma.

V and J are TRBV7-2 and TRBJ2-5; D is undetermined. CDR3 length: 17 amino acids. The germline gives CDR1 SGHTA, CDR2 FQGNSA. The V end was cut by 5 bases, the J end by 6 bases, with 25 bases between. The CDR3 protein is CASSPSSDQVGIKTQYF. Here the CDR3 DNA reads TGTGCCAGCAGCCCCTCCTCTGATCAGGTGGGAATAAAGACCCAGTACTTC.

The V call is TRBV7-8, the J call TRBJ1-4; D gene unclear. This CDR3 has 15 residues. CDR1 and CDR2 (germline): SGHVS, FQNEAQ. Trimming took 4 bases from V and 0 from J, leaving 9 bases between them. The CDR3 DNA reads as TGTGCCAGCAGCTCACAGATGACAACTAATGAAAAACTGTTTTTT. Its protein is CASSSQMTTNEKLFF.

The chain has TRBV11-2 and TRBJ2-1, with D tentatively TRBD2 (7 bases). The V end was cut by 0 bases, the J end by 7 bases, with 13 bases between. CDR3 length equals 15 residues. Germline CDR1 SGHAT, CDR2 FQNNGV. CDR3 residues: CASSLDLGGLNEQFF. Written as DNA, the CDR3 is TGTGCCAGCAGCTTAGATCTGGGGGGGCTGAATGAGCAGTTCTTC. The full variable domain, with the rest looked up from reference TRBV11-2 and TRBJ2-1, is EAGVAQSPRYKIIEKRQSVAFWCNPISGHATLYWYQQILGQGPKLLIQFQNNGVVDDSQLPKDRFSAERLKGVDSTLKIQPAKLEDSAVYLCASSLDLGGLNEQFFGPGTRLTVL.

The chain combines TRBV12-5 with TRBJ2-3; D possibly uses TRBD1 or TRBD2 (5 bases each). The germline V gene encodes CDR1 LGHNT and CDR2 FRNRAP. V was cut by 0 bases and J by 2 bases, with 15 bases left in between. The CDR3 totals 17 residues. CDR3: CASGLVLDPRVTDTQYF. CDR3 coding DNA: TGTGCTAGTGGTTTGGTACTAGATCCCAGGGTCACAGATACGCAGTATTTT.

V gene TRBV13 combines with J gene TRBJ1-4, with D maybe TRBD1 (6 bases). Per germline, CDR1 PRHDT and CDR2 FYEKMQ (reference sequence). Trimming shortened V by 5 bases and J by 8 bases, and 15 bases separated the two germline ends. This CDR3 is built from 14 residues. CDR3 bases: TGTGCCAGCAGCCGCGCGGGACATATAGAAAAACTGTTTTTT. It translates to CASSRAGHIEKLFF.

With respect to this clone: In the same sample, other DNA sequences code for this CDR3. The gene calls are TRBV6-5 and TRBJ2-1; D unresolved. The CDR3 sequence is 13 residues long. Germline V gives CDR1 MNHEY, CDR2 SVGAGI. Trimming stripped 0 bases from V and 3 bases from J, with 3 bases between. For the CDR3, the DNA is TGTGCCAGCAGTTACTCCAGCTACAATGAGCAGTTCTTC. It is translated as CASSYSSYNEQFF.

This sequence joins TRBV13 and TRBJ1-6; D ambiguous. The V gene lost 0 bases and the J gene lost 5 bases, with 5 bases spanning the gap. The CDR3 has 14 amino acids. Germline CDR1 reads PRHDT; CDR2 reads FYEKMQ (reference sequence). The CDR3 region is CASSLGRNNSPLHF. The CDR3 DNA follows: TGTGCCAGCAGCTTAGGTCGGAATAATTCACCCCTCCACTTT.

This rearrangement joins TRBV6-5 to TRBJ1-5, with a tentative D call TRBD1 (6 bases). Germline V lookup: CDR1 MNHEY, CDR2 SVGAGI. The CDR3 length is 14 residues. V was trimmed by 6 bases and J by 4 bases, leaving 13 bases between them. The CDR3 DNA sequence: TGTGCCAGCAGACCCACAGGGCGTAATCAGCCCCAGCATTTT. Translating gives CASRPTGRNQPQHF.

The chain joins TRBV9 to TRBJ2-5, with D perhaps TRBD2 (5 bases). The CDR3 totals 13 residues. Germline CDR1 SGDLS, CDR2 YYNGEE. V gave up 0 bases and J gave up 4 bases, with 7 bases separating them. CDR3 in amino acids: CASSVDEGETQYF. CDR3 coding DNA: TGTGCCAGCAGCGTAGATGAGGGAGAGACCCAGTACTTC. Full variable domain (outside the CDR3, taken from reference TRBV9 and TRBJ2-5): DSGVTQTPKHLITATGQRVTLRCSPRSGDLSVYWYQQSLDQGLQFLIQYYNGEERAKGNILERFSAQQFPDLHSELNLSSLELGDSALYFCASSVDEGETQYFGPGTRLLVL.

This rearrangement joins TRBV6-1 to TRBJ1-2; D gene uncertain. CDR1 and CDR2 from the germline V gene are MNHNS and SASEGT. The CDR3 spans 13 residues. V lost 2 bases and J 10 bases, leaving 14 bases between the germline ends. This CDR3 is CASSESGEIDYTF. The CDR3 bases are TGTGCCAGCAGTGAAAGTGGGGAGATCGACTACACCTTC.

This clone has more than one count but fewer than ten. The chain joins TRBV7-9 to TRBJ1-3; unclear D gene. There are 16 residues in the CDR3. Germline V gene lookup returns CDR1 SEHNR and CDR2 FQNEAQ (reference sequence). With 5 bases removed from V and 4 bases from J, the gap between germline ends came to 18 bases. CDR3 nucleotides: TGTGCCAGCAGCAACCCTCACACGGAAACCGGAAACACCATATATTTT. Its translation is CASSNPHTETGNTIYF.

The V gene is TRBV2, the J gene TRBJ1-6; 9 bases map to TRBD1. CDR1 is SNHLY, CDR2 FYNNEI, per germline. V lost 6 bases, J lost 5 bases, and 5 bases stayed unmatched. This CDR3 spans 15 amino acids. The DNA for the CDR3 is TGTGCCAGCAGGGGACAGGGTTTAGATAATTCACCCCTCCACTTT. Encoded protein: CASRGQGLDNSPLHF.

About this clone itself: In this CDR3 the conserved last residue, phenylalanine or tryptophan, is missing, so a read error is likely. The chain employs TRBV14 and TRBJ1-2; no firm D call. The CDR3 is made up of 13 amino acids. Per the germline V gene, CDR1 is SGHDN and CDR2 is FVKESK. V was trimmed by 1 base and J by 11 bases, leaving 14 bases between them. The CDR3 region has the DNA TGTGCCAGCAGCCAAGGTGGCTTTCGGAGGTACACCCTC. It specifies CASSQGGFRRYTL.

V and J are TRBV5-1 and TRBJ2-6; D could derive from TRBD1 or TRBD2 (5 bases each). This CDR3 is 21 amino acids long. The germline CDR1 and CDR2 sequences are SGHRS and YFSETQ. Trimming stripped 4 bases from V and 0 bases from J, with 26 bases between. The CDR3 here is CASSPYGTQPGPSSGANVLTF. The CDR3 coding sequence is TGCGCCAGCAGCCCGTACGGGACCCAACCTGGCCCCAGCTCTGGGGCCAACGTCCTGACTTTC.

The chain links TRBV5-1 to TRBJ2-2; 13 bases are shared with TRBD2. Germline assignment: CDR1 SGHRS and CDR2 YFSETQ. This CDR3 has 15 amino acids. With 4 bases clipped from V and 6 bases from J, the junction kept 3 bases outside the gene matches. The CDR3 region has the DNA TGCGCCAGCAGCGTGACTAGCGGGGGGTCCGGGGAGCTGTTTTTT. Residues: CASSVTSGGSGELFF.

The genes are TRBV15 and TRBJ1-4; D unresolved. CDR1 is LNHNV and CDR2 is YYDKDF in the germline V gene (reference sequence). Trimming left V 0 bases short and J 4 bases short, with 6 bases between. The CDR3 loop spans 14 amino acids. The CDR3 bases are TGTGCCACCAGCAGAGAAGGGTTTAATGAAAAACTGTTTTTT. Translated, it gives CATSREGFNEKLFF. Based on the CDR3 plus reference TRBV15 and TRBJ1-4, the full variable domain is DAMVIQNPRYQVTQFGKPVTLSCSQTLNHNVMYWYQQKSSQAPKLLFHYYDKDFNNEADTPDNFQSRRPNTSFCFLDIRSPGLGDTAMYLCATSREGFNEKLFFGSGTQLSVL.

V usage is TRBV5-4 and J usage is TRBJ2-3; 8 bases align to TRBD2. This CDR3 region has 13 residues. The germline gives CDR1 SGHNT, CDR2 YYREEE (reference sequence). V was clipped by 5 bases and J by 1 base; unmatched bases: 0. CDR3 nucleotides: TGTGCCAGCAGACTAGCGGGCACAGATACGCAGTATTTT. It encodes CASRLAGTDTQYF.

V gene TRBV14 combines with J gene TRBJ2-2; the D gene is possibly TRBD1 (6 bases). V lost 2 bases to trimming and J lost 3 bases, with 22 bases between them. This CDR3 has 19 amino acids. Germline V CDR1 and CDR2: SGHDN, FVKESK. Here the CDR3 reads CASSQLGGPVPGDTGELFF. The CDR3 DNA sequence: TGTGCCAGCAGCCAATTAGGGGGACCCGTCCCTGGGGACACCGGGGAGCTGTTTTTT.

This clone appeared once. CDR3 loop: CASRPDVAGANVLTF. CDR3 in DNA: TGTGCCAGCCGACCGGACGTCGCTGGGGCCAACGTCCTGACTTTC. V and J are TRBV5-4 and TRBJ2-6; D unresolved. From germline, CDR1 is SGHNT and CDR2 YYREEE (reference sequence). The CDR3 has 15 amino acids. V lost 7 bases and J 2 bases, leaving 13 bases between the germline ends.

The chain is built from TRBV13 and TRBJ1-2; tentative D call: TRBD1 (5 bases). Germline loops: CDR1 PRHDT, CDR2 FYEKMQ (reference sequence). This CDR3 is built from 18 residues. Trimming removed 2 bases at V and 6 bases at J, with 25 bases between. The CDR3 sequence: CASSLWGRRDSLRHGYTF. The CDR3 nucleotides are TGTGCCAGCAGCTTATGGGGTCGGAGGGACTCCTTACGGCATGGCTACACCTTC.

The rearrangement links TRBV2 to TRBJ2-4; D remains ambiguous. Trimming took 7 bases from V and 0 from J, leaving 10 bases between them. Germline loops: CDR1 SNHLY, CDR2 FYNNEI. There are 14 residues in the CDR3. DNA for the CDR3: TGTGCCAGCAAAGGGCGGATAGCCAAAAACATTCAGTACTTC. Translated, it gives CASKGRIAKNIQYF.

The genes are TRBV19 and TRBJ2-7; possibly TRBD1 or TRBD2 for D (5 bases each). CDR1 and CDR2 (germline): LNHDA, SQIVND (reference sequence). This CDR3 contains 17 residues. Deletions cut 5 bases from V and 2 bases from J, with 22 bases between. CDR3 in DNA: TGTGCCAGTAGTGCAATTACCGGGACGCTTAGCCCCTACGAGCAGTACTTC. It yields the protein CASSAITGTLSPYEQYF. Together with reference TRBV19 and TRBJ2-7, the CDR3 gives the full variable domain: DGGITQSPKYLFRKEGQNVTLSCEQNLNHDAMYWYRQDPGQGLRLIYYSQIVNDFQKGDIAEGYSVSREKKESFPLTVTSAQKNPTAFYLCASSAITGTLSPYEQYFGPGTRLTVT.

This sequence joins TRBV5-6 and TRBJ1-5; D gene unclear. The CDR3 runs to 14 residues. The germline gives CDR1 SGHDT, CDR2 YYEEEE. V was trimmed by 1 base and J by 7 bases, leaving 12 bases between them. CDR3 nucleotides: TGTGCCAGCAGCTTGAGGCGCCGTAACCAGCCCCAGCATTTT. Encoded protein: CASSLRRRNQPQHF.

The V gene is TRBV6-1, the J gene TRBJ1-6; D not resolved. The CDR3 covers 11 residues. The V end was cut by 2 bases, the J end by 8 bases, with 1 base between. The germline V gene has CDR1 MNHNS and CDR2 SASEGT. The CDR3 coding sequence is TGTGCCAGCAGTGAACATTCACCCCTCCACTTT. This gives the protein CASSEHSPLHF.

The chain links TRBV30 to TRBJ1-2; tentative D call: TRBD1 (6 bases). The CDR3 runs to 16 residues. The V and J ends lost 4 bases and 2 bases respectively, with 20 bases between them. In germline, CDR1 is GTSNPN, CDR2 SVGIG (reference sequence). The CDR3 bases are TGTGCCTGGACCCGTGGGGTAGAGGGGGAGAACTATGGCTACACCTTC. Its translation: CAWTRGVEGENYGYTF.

In its sample, this clone was seen once. This sequence joins TRBV5-1 and TRBJ2-7; the D call may be TRBD1 or TRBD2 (5 bases each). Trimming cost V 0 bases and J 3 bases, with 7 bases left between them. Germline lookup yields CDR1 SGHRS and CDR2 YFSETQ. The CDR3 is made up of 13 amino acids. Here the CDR3 reads CASSLGDVYEQYF. The DNA for the CDR3 is TGCGCCAGCAGCTTGGGGGACGTCTACGAGCAGTACTTC.

The chain joins TRBV18 to TRBJ1-6; the D gene is possibly TRBD1 (6 bases). Germline V gives CDR1 KGHSH, CDR2 LQKENI. V lost 4 bases and J lost 6, with 10 bases in between. CDR3 length: 14 residues. The CDR3 loop is CASSQDSFNSPLHF. In DNA form, the CDR3 reads TGTGCCAGCTCACAGGACAGTTTTAATTCACCCCTCCACTTT.

This sequence joins TRBV6-1 and TRBJ1-2; no reliable D call. The CDR3 consists of 14 residues. Germline V gene sequence: CDR1 MNHNS, CDR2 SASEGT. Trimming took 1 base from V and 4 from J, leaving 10 bases between them. The CDR3 region has the DNA TGTGCCAGCAGTGAAGTCGGAACCGTCTATGGCTACACCTTC. Translated: CASSEVGTVYGYTF.

V usage is TRBV10-3 and J usage is TRBJ1-1; a possible D gene is TRBD1 (6 bases). The CDR3 is 13 residues long. Germline loops: CDR1 ENHRY, CDR2 SYGVKD. Trimming stripped 4 bases from V and 5 bases from J, with 11 bases between. This CDR3 is CAISVGAGTEAFF. The CDR3 bases are TGTGCCATCAGTGTGGGGGCGGGGACTGAAGCTTTCTTT.

This sequence joins TRBV7-9 and TRBJ1-5; D possibly corresponds to TRBD1 (5 bases). V dropped 0 bases and J dropped 1 base, with 13 bases sitting between them. The CDR3 sequence is 17 residues long. Germline V gives CDR1 SEHNR, CDR2 FQNEAQ (reference sequence). CDR3 loop: CASSLASGAESNQPQHF. CDR3 in DNA: TGTGCCAGCAGCTTAGCTTCCGGGGCCGAGAGCAATCAGCCCCAGCATTTT.

The rearrangement links TRBV25-1 to TRBJ2-1; D call uncertain. The CDR3 is 11 residues long. The ends were cut back, 10 bases at V and 5 bases at J, with 9 bases in the middle. The germline gives CDR1 MGHDK, CDR2 SYGVNS. CDR3 amino acids: CATQLNNEQFF. CDR3 bases: TGTGCCACCCAATTAAACAATGAGCAGTTCTTC. Filled out from reference TRBV25-1 and TRBJ2-1, the complete variable domain reads EADIYQTPRYLVIGTGKKITLECSQTMGHDKMYWYQQDPGMELHLIHYSYGVNSTEKGDLSSESTVSRIRTEHFPLTLESARPSHTSQYLCATQLNNEQFFGPGTRLTVL.

This chain uses TRBV7-2 with TRBJ2-7, with 8 bases lining up with TRBD2. Germline assignment: CDR1 SGHTA and CDR2 FQGNSA. CDR3 length: 15 residues. With 6 bases clipped from V and 0 bases from J, the junction kept 7 bases outside the gene matches. The CDR3 region is CASRRTSGNSYEQYF. Written as DNA, the CDR3 is TGTGCCAGCAGACGCACTAGCGGCAACTCCTACGAGCAGTACTTC.